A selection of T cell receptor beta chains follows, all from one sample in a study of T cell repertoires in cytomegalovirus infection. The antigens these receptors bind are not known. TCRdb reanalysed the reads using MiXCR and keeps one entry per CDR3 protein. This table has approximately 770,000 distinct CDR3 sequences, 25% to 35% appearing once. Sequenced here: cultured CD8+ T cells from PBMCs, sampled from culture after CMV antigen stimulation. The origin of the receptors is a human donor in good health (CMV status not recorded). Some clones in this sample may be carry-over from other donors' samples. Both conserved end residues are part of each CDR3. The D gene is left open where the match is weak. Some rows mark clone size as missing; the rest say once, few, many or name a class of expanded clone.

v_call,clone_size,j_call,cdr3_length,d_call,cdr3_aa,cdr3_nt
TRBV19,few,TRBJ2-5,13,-,CASSGLASETQYF,TGTGCCAGCTCGGGCCTAGCGTCAGAGACCCAGTACTTC
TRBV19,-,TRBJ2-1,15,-,CASSSSYDSYNEQFF,TGTGCCAGTAGTAGTTCTTACGACTCCTACAATGAGCAGTTCTTC
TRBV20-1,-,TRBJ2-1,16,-,CSASATGTGRYNEQFF,TGCAGTGCTAGTGCGACCGGGACTGGAAGATACAATGAGCAGTTCTTC
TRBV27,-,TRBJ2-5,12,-,CASSRVGETQYF,TGTGCCAGCAGCCGTGTAGGGGAGACCCAGTACTTC
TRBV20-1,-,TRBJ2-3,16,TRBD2,CSAREGLAGRTDTQYF,TGCAGTGCTAGAGAAGGACTAGCGGGGCGCACAGATACGCAGTATTTT
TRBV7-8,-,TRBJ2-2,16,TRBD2,CASSWTGTTNTGELFF,TGTGCCAGCAGCTGGACCGGGACTACGAACACCGGGGAGCTGTTTTTT
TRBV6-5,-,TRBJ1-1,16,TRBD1,CASSHDRGTLNTEAFF,TGTGCCAGCAGCCACGACAGGGGGACCCTGAACACTGAAGCTTTCTTT
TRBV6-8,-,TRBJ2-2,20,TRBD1,CVSSPIPGQGTGKRPGELFF,TGTGTCAGCAGCCCAATCCCGGGACAGGGGACTGGGAAACGCCCCGGGGAGCTGTTTTTT
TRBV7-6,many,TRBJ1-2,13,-,CASSLAEGYGYTF,TGTGCCAGCAGCTTAGCGGAGGGCTATGGCTACACCTTC
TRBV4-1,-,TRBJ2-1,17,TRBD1,CASSQGLRDRDYNEQFF,TGCGCCAGCAGCCAAGGCCTCCGGGACAGGGACTACAATGAGCAGTTCTTC
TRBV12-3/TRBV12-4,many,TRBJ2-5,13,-,CASRPGGEETQYF,TGTGCCAGCAGGCCTGGGGGCGAAGAGACCCAGTACTTC
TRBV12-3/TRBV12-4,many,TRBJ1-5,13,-,CASSLGARWPQHF,TGTGCCAGCAGTTTAGGGGCCCGATGGCCCCAGCATTTT
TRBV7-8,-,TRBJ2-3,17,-,CASSLALVIMSTDTQYF,TGTGCCAGCAGCTTAGCGCTGGTTATTATGAGCACAGATACGCAGTATTTT
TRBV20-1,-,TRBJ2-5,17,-,CSAPSTGAVLGQETQYF,TGCAGTGCTCCCTCAACGGGGGCAGTTTTGGGCCAAGAGACCCAGTACTTC
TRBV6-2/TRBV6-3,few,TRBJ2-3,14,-,CASSYSGRTDTQYF,TGTGCCAGCAGTTACTCGGGCCGCACAGATACGCAGTATTTT
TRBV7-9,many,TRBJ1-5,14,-,CASSFGQQLEPQHF,TGTGCCAGCAGCTTCGGACAGCAGCTTGAGCCCCAGCATTTT